Detailed here is one T cell receptor (beta chain). Its antigen is undetermined. This record belongs to a study of T-cell memory formation after mild COVID-19. Across the study: TCR clusters were mostly donor specific. Study observations and caveats: Pre-infection memory held some responding clones, suggesting pre-existing cross-reactive T cells responded. Mainly CM and EM harbored the contracting CD4+ clones; mainly EMRA harbored the CD8+ ones.

TCRdb re-called the 5' RACE reads through MiXCR, storing one row per CDR3 protein. This table has about 260,000 distinct CDR3 sequences, about 16% appearing once. Germline V gives CDR1 MNHEY, CDR2 SMNVEV (reference sequence). V was shortened by 8 bases and J by 3 bases, with 13 bases between the two germline ends. This CDR3 is built from 13 residues. Sequencing input: PBMCs or a T cell subset sorted from them (not recorded which). The clonotype originates from a man younger than 35 who had mild COVID-19 (a few samples of this study predate the infection). Cell type and time point are not known. V gene TRBV27 combines with J gene TRBJ2-5; D is possibly TRBD1 or TRBD2 (5 bases each). CDR3 coding DNA: TGTGCCAGCGCCCCCCGAGGGGAAGAGACCCAGTACTTC. Its protein is CASAPRGEETQYF.